Below are 21 T cell receptor beta chains sequenced from a single sample in a study of beta chain features in type 1 diabetes. Study-wide findings and caveats: Patients with Type 1 diabetes showed moderately but significantly shorter TCRB CDR3s in all four CD4+ subsets.

The investigators reverse transcribed all of the isolated RNA, so they sequenced expressed TCRB transcripts. Clones were read by immunoSEQ multiplex PCR, and TCRdb kept only the in-frame ones, dropping some. The sample includes approximately 270,000 clones, roughly an eighth seen only once; the top ten take 0.017%. These receptors have no identified antigens. What was sequenced was naive CD4+ T cells from blood. The receptors come from a man aged 25 to 40 with type 1 diabetes.

The gene calls are TRBV4-3 and TRBJ2-1, with D possibly TRBD1 on 5 matching bases. V lost 0 bases, J lost 9 bases, and 12 bases lay in between. CDR1 is LGHNA and CDR2 is YSLEER in the germline V gene. The length of the CDR3 is 14 residues. CDR3 protein: CASSQDSRAPEQFF. The CDR3 DNA follows: TGCGCCAGCAGCCAAGACAGCAGGGCCCCTGAGCAGTTCTTC.

V gene TRBV7-2 combines with J gene TRBJ1-1, with TRBD1 matching over 8 bases. CDR1 and CDR2 (germline): SGHTA, FQGNSA. V shed 4 bases, J shed 0 bases, and the junction held 4 bases outside the gene matches. This CDR3 is 15 amino acids long. DNA for the CDR3: TGTGCCAGCAGCTCCCGGACAGGGTTGAACACTGAAGCTTTCTTT. Residues: CASSSRTGLNTEAFF.

The rearrangement joins TRBV5-1 to TRBJ2-3; 8 bases are shared with TRBD2. J gave up 2 bases and V 4 bases, and 9 bases lay outside the gene matches. The CDR3 is 16 amino acids. Germline V gene data show CDR1 as SGHRS and CDR2 as YFSETQ. CDR3 region: CASSLKIAGSTDTQYF. CDR3 sequence (DNA): TGCGCCAGCAGCCTCAAAATAGCGGGATCCACAGATACGCAGTATTTT. Full variable domain (remainder filled in from reference TRBV5-1 and TRBJ2-3): KAGVTQTPRYLIKTRGQQVTLSCSPISGHRSVSWYQQTPGQGLQFLFEYFSETQRNKGNFPGRFSGRQFSNSRSEMNVSTLELGDSALYLCASSLKIAGSTDTQYFGPGTRLTVL.

This clone has just a few counts. This sequence joins TRBV9 and TRBJ1-5; D unresolved. The CDR3 extends over 13 amino acids. V gave up 0 bases and J gave up 6 bases, with 7 bases separating them. Germline CDR1 is SGDLS and CDR2 is YYNGEE. The CDR3 here is CASSVGAGQPQHF. The CDR3 DNA is TGTGCCAGCAGCGTAGGAGCGGGTCAGCCCCAGCATTTT.

The chain employs TRBV20-1 and TRBJ1-1; D is ambiguous. CDR1 is DFQATT, CDR2 SNEGSKA, per germline (reference sequence). With 0 bases removed from V and 12 bases from J, the gap between germline ends came to 11 bases. The CDR3 spans 11 residues. The CDR3 spells CSARDRGGTFF. In DNA form, the CDR3 reads TGCAGTGCTAGAGACCGGGGAGGAACTTTCTTT.

This clone turned up a few times. The chain couples TRBV10-3 to TRBJ1-5, with a tentative D call TRBD1 (6 bases). Deletions cut 3 bases from V and 1 base from J, with 7 bases between. Germline V gene lookup returns CDR1 ENHRY and CDR2 SYGVKD. The CDR3 length is 14 residues. CDR3 region: CAISEGQSNQPQHF. CDR3 in DNA: TGTGCCATCAGTGAAGGACAGAGCAATCAGCCCCAGCATTTT.

This clone was observed a handful of times. J is TRBJ2-1 and V is TRBV10-3, with 7 positions matching TRBD1. This CDR3 is 16 amino acids long. CDR1 is ENHRY, CDR2 SYGVKD, per germline. J was trimmed by 4 bases and V by 4 bases; bases with no gene match: 10. The CDR3 region is CAISVDRTPAYNEQFF. The CDR3 region has the DNA TGTGCCATCAGTGTGGACAGGACGCCCGCGTACAATGAGCAGTTCTTC.

In this sample, this clone turned up a few times. This sequence joins TRBV7-9 and TRBJ2-1; 10 bases match TRBD2. V dropped 3 bases and J dropped 1; count of bases not matched to a gene: 6. The CDR3 has 17 amino acids. Germline CDR1 and CDR2: SEHNR and FQNEAQ (reference sequence). CDR3 in amino acids: CASSFPSGRGSYNEQFF. CDR3 bases: TGTGCCAGCAGCTTTCCTAGCGGGAGAGGATCCTACAATGAGCAGTTCTTC.

J is TRBJ1-2 and V is TRBV29-1; 9 nucleotides line up with TRBD1. Germline V CDR1 and CDR2: SQVTM, ANQGSEA. The CDR3 consists of 14 residues. The V gene end was trimmed by 5 bases and the J gene end by 4 bases; junction bases not matched to a gene: 8. CDR3 amino acids: CSVSGTGILYGYTF. Here the CDR3 DNA reads TGCAGCGTTTCCGGGACAGGGATACTCTATGGCTACACCTTC.

This clone was counted only a few times. The gene calls are TRBV4-1 and TRBJ1-1; TRBD1 matches 8 bases. The CDR3 has 13 amino acids. The germline gives CDR1 MGHRA, CDR2 YSYEKL. V shed 4 bases and J 8 bases; nucleotides not matched to a gene: 6. CDR3 in DNA: TGCGCCAGCAGCCGAGGACAGGGAGGGGAAGCTTTCTTT. Translating it yields CASSRGQGGEAFF.

CDR3 loop: CASSRTDRASNYGYTF. CDR3 DNA: TGTGCCAGCAGTCGAACGGACAGGGCTTCTAACTATGGCTACACCTTC. The chain uses TRBV6-6 and TRBJ1-2; TRBD1 agrees at 8 bases. Unmatched junction bases numbered 8, after V lost 5 bases and J lost 0 bases. The CDR3 totals 16 residues. Germline values: CDR1 MNHNY, CDR2 SVGAGI (reference sequence).

This clone was counted between two and nine times. The chain couples TRBV18 to TRBJ2-7; 7 bases line up with TRBD1. V shed 0 bases, J shed 4 bases, and the junction held 3 bases outside the gene matches. From germline, CDR1 is KGHSH and CDR2 LQKENI. This CDR3 is 14 amino acids long. CDR3 bases: TGTGCCAGCTCACCACCGGGACAGATGTACGAGCAGTACTTC. Its translation is CASSPPGQMYEQYF.

V is TRBV29-1 and J is TRBJ2-7; the match to TRBD1 covers 7 bases. Germline values: CDR1 SQVTM, CDR2 ANQGSEA. There are 11 residues in the CDR3. After removal of 6 bases from V and 3 bases from J, the junction contained 2 bases not matched to a gene. The CDR3 spells CSVGQYYEQYF. DNA of the CDR3: TGCAGCGTGGGACAGTACTACGAGCAGTACTTC.

This clone was seen a few times. The chain recombines TRBV28 with TRBJ2-5; no definite D call. The CDR3 sequence is 10 residues long. Germline CDR1 and CDR2: MDHEN and SYDVKM. V lost 10 bases and J lost 5, with 8 bases in between. The DNA of the CDR3 is TGTGCCACCTATCACGAGACCCAGTACTTC. Residues: CATYHETQYF.

The chain has TRBV7-2 and TRBJ2-1; weak D call: TRBD2 (5 bases). From germline, CDR1 is SGHTA and CDR2 FQGNSA. V was pared by 11 bases and J by 1 base, with 15 bases between. The CDR3 sequence is 14 residues long. CDR3 residues: CASGEGYSYNEQFF. Written as DNA, the CDR3 is TGTGCCTCCGGCGAGGGTTATTCCTACAATGAGCAGTTCTTC.

The chain has TRBV18 and TRBJ1-4; TRBD1 matches 10 bases. Germline V gene sequence: CDR1 KGHSH, CDR2 LQKENI. The CDR3 runs to 14 residues. V shed 5 bases, J shed 6 bases, and the junction held 3 bases outside the gene matches. As DNA, the CDR3 is TGTGCCAGCTCAAGCGGGACAGGGGATGAAAAACTGTTTTTT. It yields the protein CASSSGTGDEKLFF.

J is TRBJ2-1 and V is TRBV7-2; no reliable D call. The CDR3 runs to 12 residues. Germline CDR1 is SGHTA and CDR2 is FQGNSA. Trimming shortened V by 3 bases and J by 5 bases, and 5 bases separated the two germline ends. The CDR3 loop is CASSFIHNEQFF. The CDR3 nucleotides read TGTGCCAGCAGCTTCATCCACAATGAGCAGTTCTTC.

This clone was recorded a few times. The junction departs from the called germline gene at one end, perhaps through a read error. This chain uses TRBV6-4 with TRBJ2-7; perhaps TRBD1 as D (5 bases). Germline CDR1 and CDR2: MRHNA and SNTAGT. CDR3 length: 13 amino acids. CDR3 sequence reads: CASSDRTGSPLFF. The CDR3 coding sequence is TGTGCCAGCAGTGACCGCACAGGCAGTCCTCTCTTCTTC.

This clone was counted a few times. The CDR3 spells CAWSWRQPYEQYF. For the CDR3, the DNA is TGTGCCTGGAGTTGGAGACAGCCCTACGAGCAGTACTTC. The genes are TRBV30 and TRBJ2-7; D perhaps matches TRBD1 (5 bases). The V end was cut by 2 bases, the J end by 2 bases, with 10 bases between. Per the germline V gene, CDR1 is GTSNPN and CDR2 is SVGIG (reference sequence). The CDR3 is 13 amino acids.

DNA of the CDR3: TGTGCCACCCACAGGGAAGAGACCCAGTACTTC. This codes for CATHREETQYF. The V and J genes are TRBV28 and TRBJ2-5; D perhaps matches TRBD1 (6 bases). Germline V gene lookup returns CDR1 MDHEN and CDR2 SYDVKM. V was trimmed by 10 bases and J by 3 bases, leaving 9 bases between them. The CDR3 covers 11 residues.

The table lists this clone with a few counts. J is TRBJ1-1 and V is TRBV7-2, with a tentative D call TRBD1 (6 bases). CDR1 is SGHTA, CDR2 FQGNSA, per germline. The CDR3 runs to 14 residues. V lost 3 bases and J 4 bases, leaving 12 bases between the germline ends. The CDR3 DNA reads as TGTGCCAGCAGCTTCCTACAGGGAAGCACTGAAGCTTTCTTT. Amino acids: CASSFLQGSTEAFF.